The TCR beta chain under discussion was sequenced for a study of T cell changes during pregnancy in multiple sclerosis. Data came from immunoSEQ multiplex PCR; TCRdb stores just in-frame clones and leaves some out. The sample has 50,000 to 70,000 clones; 90% to 95% are singletons. This clone was counted a single time. The source of this sequence is a female donor with multiple sclerosis, enrolled in a pregnancy study. The sample consisted of peripheral blood, taken in the first trimester of pregnancy.

CDR3 in amino acids: CASSLAGGAGNQPQHF. The CDR3, as DNA: TGTGCCAGCAGCTTAGCTGGGGGGGCGGGAAATCAGCCCCAGCATTTT. The genes are TRBV7-8 and TRBJ1-5; tentative D call: TRBD1 (6 bases). The CDR3 is made up of 16 amino acids. In germline, CDR1 is SGHVS, CDR2 FQNEAQ. V was cut by 0 bases and J by 4 bases, with 13 bases left in between.